This note documents a single TCR beta chain sequence. The antigen remains unidentified. Time point defined: newly diagnosed, previously untreated cHL patient sample. Generated by immunoSEQ multiplex PCR, the TCRdb table keeps only in-frame clones and is missing some. The table includes about 22,000 clones, approximately 94% detected once. This entry comes from a study of PD-1 blockade in classical Hodgkin lymphoma. General observations from the study: Repertoire differences have undefined causes, possibly disease activity or prior therapy. As was reported, newly diagnosed patients showed lower baseline TCR diversity than healthy donors did.

CDR1 is SEHNR and CDR2 is FQNEAQ in the germline V gene (reference sequence). The ends were cut back, 6 bases at V and 6 bases at J, with 21 bases in the middle. The CDR3 length is 15 residues. The sequencing sample was made of peripheral blood mononuclear cells (PBMCs). The TCR comes from a human donor with classical Hodgkin lymphoma. The chain couples TRBV7-9 to TRBJ2-7; no definite D call. The CDR3 reads CASRESGPSASEQYF. The CDR3 DNA follows: TGTGCCAGCAGGGAATCCGGGCCTTCCGCAAGCGAGCAGTACTTC.